These 10 T cell receptor beta chains came from one sample sequenced in a study of blood T cell repertoires in COVID-19. Generated by immunoSEQ multiplex PCR, the TCRdb table keeps only in-frame clones and is missing some. The table shows about 25,000 clones, with roughly 80% occurring only once. Sequenced sample: peripheral blood. These receptors were collected from a man aged 50 to 60 with active or convalescent COVID-19.

This clone was seen only once. The chain has TRBV5-1 and TRBJ2-5, with TRBD2 identical over 12 bases. V was clipped by 0 bases and J by 2 bases; unmatched bases: 2. The CDR3 is made up of 16 amino acids. CDR1 and CDR2 from the germline V gene are SGHRS and YFSETQ. The CDR3 spells CASSLVLAGGQETQYF. Here the CDR3 DNA reads TGCGCCAGCAGCTTGGTGCTAGCGGGGGGGCAAGAGACCCAGTACTTC.

This chain links TRBV5-1 with TRBJ1-3; tentative D call: TRBD1 (6 bases). This CDR3 spans 15 amino acids. Trimming took 2 bases from V and 1 from J, leaving 10 bases between them. Germline V gene sequence: CDR1 SGHRS, CDR2 YFSETQ. Here the CDR3 DNA reads TGCGCCAGCAGCTTAACGACAGGTTCTGGAAACACCATATATTTT. Amino acid sequence: CASSLTTGSGNTIYF.

The chain employs TRBV29-1 and TRBJ2-1, with 8 bases matching TRBD2. Germline CDR1 and CDR2: SQVTM and ANQGSEA. The length of the CDR3 is 14 residues. The CDR3 region is CRGGEAGGSSEQFF. The CDR3 nucleotides are TGCAGGGGAGGAGAGGCGGGGGGCTCGAGCGAGCAGTTCTTC.

In its sample, this clone was seen a few times. The gene calls are TRBV5-1 and TRBJ1-6, with TRBD1 matching over 9 bases. From germline, CDR1 is SGHRS and CDR2 YFSETQ. The V segment lost 3 bases and the J segment 8 bases; nucleotides outside the gene matches: 9. The CDR3 consists of 16 residues. The CDR3 sequence: CASSYTGTGFDSPLHF. CDR3 in DNA: TGCGCCAGCAGCTACACCGGGACAGGGTTCGATTCACCCCTCCACTTT.

The rearrangement uses TRBV12-3 or TRBV12-4 and TRBJ1-2; D is uncertain. Trimming removed 6 bases from V and 2 bases from J, with 10 bases in between. This CDR3 is 13 amino acids long. The CDR3 spells CASSPDTNYGYTF. Here the CDR3 DNA reads TGTGCCAGCAGCCCAGACACCAACTATGGCTACACCTTC.

CDR3 sequence reads: CASSPGQGAQGEQFF. CDR3 nucleotides: TGTGCCAGCTCACCGGGACAGGGGGCGCAGGGTGAGCAGTTCTTC. The gene calls are TRBV18 and TRBJ2-1; TRBD1 matches 12 bases. Per germline, CDR1 KGHSH and CDR2 LQKENI. The CDR3 sequence is 15 residues long. V was pared by 3 bases and J by 9 bases, with 6 bases of the junction left unmatched.

This clone was seen only once. J is TRBJ2-3 and V is TRBV11-2; TRBD2 agrees at 13 bases. Germline-derived CDR1 and CDR2 are SGHAT and FQNNGV. The ends lost 6 bases at V and 8 bases at J; junction bases unmatched: 11. This CDR3 is built from 16 residues. CDR3 sequence reads: CASRDGLAGVSGTQYF. The CDR3 DNA is TGTGCCAGCAGAGACGGACTAGCGGGAGTATCGGGTACGCAGTATTTT.

CDR3 in amino acids: CASTRGGGGIYGYTF. In DNA form, the CDR3 reads TGTGCCAGCACCCGCGGGGGGGGAGGGATATATGGCTACACCTTC. The rearrangement joins TRBV27 to TRBJ1-2; possible D gene TRBD1, 5 bases. This CDR3 is 15 amino acids long. CDR1 and CDR2 (germline): MNHEY, SMNVEV (reference sequence). The V and J ends lost 7 bases and 5 bases respectively, with 20 bases between them.

This clone was counted a few times. The chain combines TRBV7-3 with TRBJ2-2; 9 nucleotides line up with TRBD1. With V trimmed by 6 bases and J by 6 bases, 11 bases remained unmatched. The CDR3 runs to 16 residues. Germline CDR1 SGHTA, CDR2 FQGTGA. The CDR3 DNA follows: TGTGCCAGCAGGATGGAGGGACAGGGAAGGGCCGGGGAGCTGTTTTTT. Protein product: CASRMEGQGRAGELFF.

The chain links TRBV7-6 to TRBJ2-5; the match to TRBD2 covers 11 bases. Germline V gives CDR1 SGHVS, CDR2 FNYEAQ. The CDR3 is 18 residues long. Losses at the gene ends were 4 bases for V and 3 bases for J; bases not matched to a gene: 13. The chain's CDR3 is CASSSTTPGTSGEETQYF. The CDR3 bases are TGTGCCAGCAGCTCAACGACTCCCGGGACTAGCGGAGAAGAGACCCAGTACTTC.